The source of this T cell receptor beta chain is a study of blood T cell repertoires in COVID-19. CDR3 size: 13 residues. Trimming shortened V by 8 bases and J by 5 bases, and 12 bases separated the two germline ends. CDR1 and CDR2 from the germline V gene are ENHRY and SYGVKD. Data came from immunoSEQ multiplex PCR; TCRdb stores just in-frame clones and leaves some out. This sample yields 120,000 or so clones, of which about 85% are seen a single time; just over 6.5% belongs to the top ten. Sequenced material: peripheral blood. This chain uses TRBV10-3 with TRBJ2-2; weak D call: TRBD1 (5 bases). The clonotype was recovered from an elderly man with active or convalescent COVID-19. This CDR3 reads CAIGQGDTGELFF. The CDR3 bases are TGTGCCATCGGTCAAGGGGATACCGGGGAGCTGTTTTTT.